Listed here is a single TCR beta chain. Its antigen is currently unknown. The sample belongs to a study of blood T cells in healthy people across ages. Regarding the study as a whole: Estimated diversity that came from one million T cells was considered an underestimate.

Trimming took off 10 bases at V and 0 bases at J, with 12 bases between the two ends. In germline, CDR1 is LNHDA, CDR2 SQIVND (reference sequence). The CDR3 has 14 amino acids. Peripheral blood was drawn, about 10 milliliters per donor. A sample-barcoded 5' primer and a J-beta primer mix were used in a second PCR of roughly 7 to 11 cycles. One entry per CDR3 protein, called by TCRdb with MiXCR from the 5' RACE reads. Among about 290,000 distinct CDR3 sequences, 25% to 30% were seen once, and the ten largest hold roughly 28%. The source of this sequence is a woman in her sixties or seventies in good health. This chain links TRBV19 with TRBJ1-4; no clear D. The sequencing input was blood. CDR3 loop: CATQAGATNEKLFF. The CDR3 DNA sequence: TGTGCCACCCAGGCGGGTGCAACTAATGAAAAACTGTTTTTT.